The clone carrying this T cell receptor beta chain was observed a handful of times. This sample is drawn from a study of cytomegalovirus exposure and HLA in healthy donors. V gave up 4 bases and J gave up 9 bases, with 13 bases separating them. The length of the CDR3 is 13 residues. Germline CDR1 is SGHDN and CDR2 is FVKESK. The table came from immunoSEQ multiplex PCR; TCRdb's copy has only in-frame clones and leaves some out. The repertoire has about 160,000 clones, approximately 86% of them found once; the top ten carry around 2.3%. The sample comprised PBMCs. This TCR was recovered from a woman between 18 and 29 years old in good health and CMV-seronegative. The V gene is TRBV14, the J gene TRBJ2-1; D not resolved. The CDR3 loop reads CASSPSDLGEQFF. The CDR3 coding sequence is TGTGCCAGCAGCCCCTCTGACCTAGGTGAGCAGTTCTTC.